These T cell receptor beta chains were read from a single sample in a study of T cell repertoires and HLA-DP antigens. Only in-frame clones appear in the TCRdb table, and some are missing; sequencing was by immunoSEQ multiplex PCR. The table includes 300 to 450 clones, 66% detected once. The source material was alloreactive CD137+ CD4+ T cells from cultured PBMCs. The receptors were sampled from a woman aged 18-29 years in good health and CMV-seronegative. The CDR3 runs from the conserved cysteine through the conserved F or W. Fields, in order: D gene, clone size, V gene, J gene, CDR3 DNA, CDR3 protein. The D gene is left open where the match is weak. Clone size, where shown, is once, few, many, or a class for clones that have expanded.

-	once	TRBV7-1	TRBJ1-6	TGTGCCAGCAGTTACGGACCGAGCTCCTATAATTCACCCCTCCACTTT	CASSYGPSSYNSPLHF
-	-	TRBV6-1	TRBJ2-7	TGTGCCAGCAGTGAAGGACATTCGAACTGGGAGCAGTACTTC	CASSEGHSNWEQYF
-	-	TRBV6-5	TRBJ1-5	TGTGCCAGCAGTTACGCGGCAGGGCGCAATCAGCCCCAGCATTTT	CASSYAAGRNQPQHF
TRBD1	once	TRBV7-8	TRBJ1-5	TGTGCCAGCAGCTGGACAGGGGATCAGCCCCAGCATTTT	CASSWTGDQPQHF
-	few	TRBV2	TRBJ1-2	TGTGCCAGCAGTCAAATCGACAGAGGACATGGCTACACCTTC	CASSQIDRGHGYTF
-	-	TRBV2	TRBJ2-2	TGTGCCAGCAGGGGGGAGCCCCGGACCGGGGAGCTGTTTTTT	CASRGEPRTGELFF
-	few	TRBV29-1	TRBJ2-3	TGCAGCGTTACTCGGGTCACAGATACGCAGTATTTT	CSVTRVTDTQYF
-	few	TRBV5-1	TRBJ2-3	TGCGCCAGCTGCTACGGGGGGCTTAGCACAGATACGCAGTATTTT	CASCYGGLSTDTQYF
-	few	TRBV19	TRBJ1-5	TGTGCCAGTAGTATGGGTACACGCAATCAGCCCCAGCATTTT	CASSMGTRNQPQHF
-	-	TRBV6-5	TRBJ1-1	TGTGCCAGCAGTCAATCTCGGGGCACTGAAGCTTTCTTT	CASSQSRGTEAFF
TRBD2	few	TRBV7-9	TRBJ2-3	TGTGCCAGCAGCTTAGCTCGTACGCCTAGCGGGGCCACAGATACGCAGTATTTT	CASSLARTPSGATDTQYF
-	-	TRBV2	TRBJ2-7	TGTGCCAGCAGTGATGGGGGACTCGACGAGCAGTACTTC	CASSDGGLDEQYF
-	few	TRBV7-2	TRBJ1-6	TGTGCCAGCAGTTACGGACCGAGCTCCTATAATTCACCCCTCCACTTT	CASSYGPSSYNSPLHF
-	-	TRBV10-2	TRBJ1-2	TGCGCCAGCAGTGACCCCAGGGGCAAAAGTGGCTATGGCTACACCTTC	CASSDPRGKSGYGYTF
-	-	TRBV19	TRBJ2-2	TGTGCCAGTTCCTTAACCCAGGGTGTAAGCACCGGGGAGCTGTTTTTT	CASSLTQGVSTGELFF
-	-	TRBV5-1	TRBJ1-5	TGCGCCAGCAGCTTGGGAGGGTTTGATCAGCCCCAGCATTTT	CASSLGGFDQPQHF
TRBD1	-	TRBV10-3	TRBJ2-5	TGTGCCATCAGTGCGGTGGGACAGGGGGCGCAGGCCCAGTACTTC	CAISAVGQGAQAQYF
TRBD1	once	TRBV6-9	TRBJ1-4	TGTGCCAGCTTCAGGGGGCGGACTGAAAAACTGTTTTTT	CASFRGRTEKLFF
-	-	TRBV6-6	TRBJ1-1	TGTGCCAGCAGTCAATCTCGGGGCACTGAAGCTTTCTTT	CASSQSRGTEAFF
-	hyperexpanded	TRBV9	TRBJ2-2	TGTGCCAGCAGCCAGCTGGGTCTCGGGGGCGCCCGGGTCGGGGAGCTGTTTTTT	CASSQLGLGGARVGELFF
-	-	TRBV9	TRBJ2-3	TGTGCCAGCAGCGTAGGTGTCGGGGGCCGCACAGATACGCAGTATTTT	CASSVGVGGRTDTQYF
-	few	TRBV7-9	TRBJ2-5	TGTGCCAGCAGCTTAGCGGTTATAGGTGAGACCCAGTACTTC	CASSLAVIGETQYF
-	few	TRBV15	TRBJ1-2	TGTGCCACCAGCAGAGGTTACGGGGATGCCGGCTACACCTTC	CATSRGYGDAGYTF
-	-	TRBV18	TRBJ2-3	TGTGCCAGCTCACCCAAGGATACGCAGTATTTT	CASSPKDTQYF
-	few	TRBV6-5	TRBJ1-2	TGTGCCAGCAGTGAAGTGGACGGTCTGGATGGCTACACCTTC	CASSEVDGLDGYTF
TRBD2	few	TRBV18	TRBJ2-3	TGTGCCAGCTCAACTAGCGTGAGCACAGATACGCAGTATTTT	CASSTSVSTDTQYF
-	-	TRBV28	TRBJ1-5	TGTGCCAGCCAAGGAAAGCGCAATCAGCCCCAGCATTTT	CASQGKRNQPQHF
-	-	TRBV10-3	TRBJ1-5	TGTGCCATCAGTGATCAGTACTCCAATCAGCCCCAGCATTTT	CAISDQYSNQPQHF
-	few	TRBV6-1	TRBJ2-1	TGTGCCAGCAGTGAATTTATCCAGGTTCCCTACAATGAGCAGTTCTTC	CASSEFIQVPYNEQFF
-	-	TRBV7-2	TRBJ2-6	TGTGCCAGCAGCCGGGGTGGACGACAAAGTCGGGCCAACGTCCTGACTTTC	CASSRGGRQSRANVLTF
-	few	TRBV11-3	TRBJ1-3	TGTGCCAGCAGCTTATCCCAGGGAGGCGGAAACACCATATATTTT	CASSLSQGGGNTIYF
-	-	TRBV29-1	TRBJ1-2	TGCAGCGTTGTGGGTATCGGTGGCTACACCTTC	CSVVGIGGYTF
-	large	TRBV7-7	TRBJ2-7	TGTGCTAGCAGCCCCACAGGGCCCCCCTCCTACGAGCAGTACTTC	CASSPTGPPSYEQYF
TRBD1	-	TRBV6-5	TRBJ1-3	TGTGCCACCTCCGGGACAGGGTCTGGAAACACCATATATTTT	CATSGTGSGNTIYF
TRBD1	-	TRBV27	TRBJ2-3	TGTGCCAGCAGTTTCACCGGGACAGGGCGCACAGATACGCAGTATTTT	CASSFTGTGRTDTQYF
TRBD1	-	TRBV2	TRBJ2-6	TGTGCCAGCAGTCAGGGACAGGGGGCTGGCTCTGGGGCCAACGTCCTGACTTTC	CASSQGQGAGSGANVLTF
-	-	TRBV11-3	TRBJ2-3	TGTGCCAGCAGCCCCAGGGGACTAATCACAGATACGCAGTATTTT	CASSPRGLITDTQYF
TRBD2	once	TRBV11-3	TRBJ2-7	TGTGCCAGCAGCTTACGTAGCGGGAGCTCCTACGAGCAGTACTTC	CASSLRSGSSYEQYF
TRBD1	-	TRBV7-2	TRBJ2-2	TGTGCCAGCAGCCCGTCGACAGGGCGGGGGGAGCTGTTTTTT	CASSPSTGRGELFF